This TCR beta chain is from a study of blood T cells in healthy people across ages. Details on this clonotype: Its cognate antigen is unknown.

A second roughly 6 to 11 cycle PCR used barcoded and J-beta primers. Carrying 12 random nucleotides, a template-switch adaptor labeled each individual cDNA molecule. Using its own MiXCR run on the 5' RACE reads, TCRdb lists one record per CDR3 protein. The sample has around 620,000 distinct CDR3 sequences, 27% seen once. Total RNA, at least 5 micrograms per sample, was extracted from PBMCs. Trimming stripped 6 bases from V and 1 base from J, with 10 bases between. There are 15 residues in the CDR3. Germline CDR1 reads SNHLY; CDR2 reads FYNNEI. Study-level results: Fewer expanded clones and more diversity marked long-lived versus aged donors. Investigators viewed diversity estimates from one million T cells as underestimates, the study reported.

The rearrangement joins TRBV2 to TRBJ2-6; D is perhaps TRBD1 or TRBD2 (5 bases each). The clonotype comes from a woman aged 70-85 years in good health. Sequenced: blood. The CDR3 sequence: CASRGRTSGANVLTF. As DNA, the CDR3 is TGTGCCAGCAGGGGACGTACGTCTGGGGCCAACGTCCTGACTTTC.